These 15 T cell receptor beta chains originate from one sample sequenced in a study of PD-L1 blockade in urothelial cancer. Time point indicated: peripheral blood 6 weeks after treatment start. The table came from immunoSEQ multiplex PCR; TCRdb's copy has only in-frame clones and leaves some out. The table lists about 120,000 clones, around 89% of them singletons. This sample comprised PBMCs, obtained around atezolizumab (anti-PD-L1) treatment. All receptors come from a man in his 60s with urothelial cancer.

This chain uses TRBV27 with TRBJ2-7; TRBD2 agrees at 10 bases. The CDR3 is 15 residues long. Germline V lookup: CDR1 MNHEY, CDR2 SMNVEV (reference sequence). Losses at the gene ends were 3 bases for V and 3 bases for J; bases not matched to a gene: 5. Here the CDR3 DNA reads TGTGCCAGCAGTTTGGAGCGGGGGGGGCACTACGAGCAGTACTTC. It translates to CASSLERGGHYEQYF.

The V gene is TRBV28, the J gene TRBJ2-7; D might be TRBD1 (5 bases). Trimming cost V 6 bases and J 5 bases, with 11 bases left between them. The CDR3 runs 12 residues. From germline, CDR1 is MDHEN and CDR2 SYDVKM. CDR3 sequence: CASRPSRDEQYF. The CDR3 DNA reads TGTGCCAGCAGACCCTCCAGGGACGAGCAGTACTTC.

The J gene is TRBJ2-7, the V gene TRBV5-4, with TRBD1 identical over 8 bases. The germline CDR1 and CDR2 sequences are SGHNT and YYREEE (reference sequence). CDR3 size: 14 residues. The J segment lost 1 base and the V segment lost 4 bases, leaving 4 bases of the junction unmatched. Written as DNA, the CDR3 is TGTGCCAGCAGCGGACAGGGACCATCCTACGAGCAGTACTTC. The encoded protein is CASSGQGPSYEQYF.

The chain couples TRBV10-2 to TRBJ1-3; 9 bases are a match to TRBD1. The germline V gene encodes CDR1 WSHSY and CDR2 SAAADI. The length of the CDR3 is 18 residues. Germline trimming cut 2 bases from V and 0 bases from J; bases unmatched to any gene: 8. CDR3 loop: CASSEQPPQGASGNTIYF. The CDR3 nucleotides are TGCGCCAGCAGTGAGCAACCCCCACAGGGGGCCTCTGGAAACACCATATATTTT.

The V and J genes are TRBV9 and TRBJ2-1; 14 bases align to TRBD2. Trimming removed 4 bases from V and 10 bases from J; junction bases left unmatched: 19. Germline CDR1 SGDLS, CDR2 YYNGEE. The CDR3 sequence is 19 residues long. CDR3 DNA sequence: TGTGCCAGCAGCCCCCAGTGGACTAGCGGGGGGCCCCGACTGGGCGAGCAGTTCTTC. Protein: CASSPQWTSGGPRLGEQFF. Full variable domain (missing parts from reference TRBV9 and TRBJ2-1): DSGVTQTPKHLITATGQRVTLRCSPRSGDLSVYWYQQSLDQGLQFLIQYYNGEERAKGNILERFSAQQFPDLHSELNLSSLELGDSALYFCASSPQWTSGGPRLGEQFFGPGTRLTVL.

In DNA, the CDR3 is TGTGCCAGCAGCCCGATGAGCGGGGGGCTGGGAGTTGAGACCCAGTACTTC. Translated: CASSPMSGGLGVETQYF. The V gene is TRBV7-6, the J gene TRBJ2-5; 9 bases fit TRBD2. The ends lost 5 bases at V and 5 bases at J; junction bases unmatched: 15. Germline CDR1 SGHVS, CDR2 FNYEAQ. The CDR3 is made up of 17 amino acids.

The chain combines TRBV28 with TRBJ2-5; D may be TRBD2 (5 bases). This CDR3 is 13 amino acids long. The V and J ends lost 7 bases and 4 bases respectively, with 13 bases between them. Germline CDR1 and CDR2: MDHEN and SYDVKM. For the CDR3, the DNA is TGTGCCAGCACCGGTTCGGCGGGAGAGACCCAGTACTTC. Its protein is CASTGSAGETQYF.

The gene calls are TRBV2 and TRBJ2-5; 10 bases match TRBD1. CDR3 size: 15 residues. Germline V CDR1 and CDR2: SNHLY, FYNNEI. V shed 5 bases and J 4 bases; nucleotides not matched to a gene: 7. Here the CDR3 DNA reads TGTGCCAGCAGTCAGGACAGGGGGTGGCGAGAGACCCAGTACTTC. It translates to CASSQDRGWRETQYF.

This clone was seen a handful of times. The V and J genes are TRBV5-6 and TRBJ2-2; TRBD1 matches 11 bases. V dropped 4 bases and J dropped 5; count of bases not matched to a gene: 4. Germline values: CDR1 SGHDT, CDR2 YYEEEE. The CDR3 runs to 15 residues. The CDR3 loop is CASSKDRGRTGELFF. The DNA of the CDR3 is TGTGCCAGCAGCAAGGACAGGGGGCGGACCGGGGAGCTGTTTTTT.

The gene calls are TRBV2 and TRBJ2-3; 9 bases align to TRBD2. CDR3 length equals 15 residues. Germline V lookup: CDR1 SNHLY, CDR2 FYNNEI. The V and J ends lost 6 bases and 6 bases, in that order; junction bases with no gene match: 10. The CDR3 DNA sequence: TGTGCCAGCAGACTCCTAGCGGGGTGGGGGGATACGCAGTATTTT. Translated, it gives CASRLLAGWGDTQYF.

The CDR3 reads CASSSPEMQANEKLFF. The DNA for the CDR3 is TGTGCCAGCAGCTCCCCCGAGATGCAGGCTAATGAAAAACTGTTTTTT. The V and J genes are TRBV5-6 and TRBJ1-4, with D uncertain. The V gene lost 3 bases and the J gene lost 3 bases, with 15 bases spanning the gap. CDR1 and CDR2 (germline): SGHDT, YYEEEE. CDR3 size: 16 residues.

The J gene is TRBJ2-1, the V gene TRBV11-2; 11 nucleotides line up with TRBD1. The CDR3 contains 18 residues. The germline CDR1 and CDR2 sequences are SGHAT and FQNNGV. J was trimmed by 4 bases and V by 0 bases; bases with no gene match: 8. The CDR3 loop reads CASSLEAPGQGVYNEQFF. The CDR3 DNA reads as TGTGCCAGCAGCTTAGAAGCCCCGGGACAGGGGGTTTACAATGAGCAGTTCTTC.

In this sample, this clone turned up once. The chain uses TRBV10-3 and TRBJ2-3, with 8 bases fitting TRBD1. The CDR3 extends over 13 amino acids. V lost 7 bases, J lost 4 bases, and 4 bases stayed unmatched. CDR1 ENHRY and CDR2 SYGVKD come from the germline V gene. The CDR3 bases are TGTGCCATCACCGGACAGGGCCCAGATACGCAGTATTTT. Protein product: CAITGQGPDTQYF.

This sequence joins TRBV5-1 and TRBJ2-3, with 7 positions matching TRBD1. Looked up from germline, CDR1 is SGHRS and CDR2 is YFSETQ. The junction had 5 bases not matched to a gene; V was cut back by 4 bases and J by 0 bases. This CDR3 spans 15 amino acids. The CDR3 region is CASSRQGESTDTQYF. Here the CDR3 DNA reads TGCGCCAGCAGCCGGCAGGGGGAAAGCACAGATACGCAGTATTTT.

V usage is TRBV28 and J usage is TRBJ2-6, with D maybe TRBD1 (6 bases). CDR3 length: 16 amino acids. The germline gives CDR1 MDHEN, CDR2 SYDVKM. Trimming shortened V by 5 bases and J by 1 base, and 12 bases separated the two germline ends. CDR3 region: CASSRDTSSGANVLTF. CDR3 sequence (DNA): TGTGCCAGCAGTCGGGACACTAGTTCTGGGGCCAACGTCCTGACTTTC.